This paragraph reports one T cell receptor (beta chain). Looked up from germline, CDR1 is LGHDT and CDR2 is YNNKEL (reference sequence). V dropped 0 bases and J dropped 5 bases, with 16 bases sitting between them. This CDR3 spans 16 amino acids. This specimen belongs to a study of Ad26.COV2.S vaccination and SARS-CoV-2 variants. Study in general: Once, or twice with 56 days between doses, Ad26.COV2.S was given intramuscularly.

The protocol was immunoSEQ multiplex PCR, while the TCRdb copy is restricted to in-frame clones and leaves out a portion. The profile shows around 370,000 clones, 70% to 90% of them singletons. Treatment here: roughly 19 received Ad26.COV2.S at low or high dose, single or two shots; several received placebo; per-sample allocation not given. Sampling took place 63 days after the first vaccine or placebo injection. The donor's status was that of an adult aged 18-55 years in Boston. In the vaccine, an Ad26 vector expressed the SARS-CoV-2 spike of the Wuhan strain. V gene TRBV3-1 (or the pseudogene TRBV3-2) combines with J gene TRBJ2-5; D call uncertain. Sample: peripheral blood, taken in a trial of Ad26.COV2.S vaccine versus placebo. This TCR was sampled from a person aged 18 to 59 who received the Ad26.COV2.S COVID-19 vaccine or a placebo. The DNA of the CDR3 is TGTGCCAGCAGCCAAGATTTGGTAGTTGGGCGGGAGACCCAGTACTTC. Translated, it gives CASSQDLVVGRETQYF.